This T cell receptor beta chain emerged from a study of early T cells in non-severe SARS-CoV-2 infection. Findings and caveats of the study: Reliance on VDJdb matching favored anti-spike CD8 responses; private and CD4 specificities were missed.

There are a few counts of this clonotype. The target antigen is unknown. Individual cDNA molecules each received unique molecular identifiers attached to them. From the 5' RACE reads, TCRdb called clonotypes with MiXCR, one entry per CDR3 protein. The table lists around 100,000 distinct CDR3 sequences, 16% of them singletons. This CDR3 is built from 15 residues. Trimming took 6 bases from V and 7 from J, leaving 18 bases between them. Germline V gene sequence: CDR1 LNHDA, CDR2 SQIVND (reference sequence). The sequencing input was whole blood. The chain carries TRBV19 and TRBJ2-2, with D possibly TRBD2 on 5 matching bases. This TCR was recovered from an adult who was a healthcare worker with PCR-confirmed SARS-CoV-2 infection or an uninfected control (not recorded which). As DNA, the CDR3 is TGTGCCAGTAGCACCGGAGGACGGACCGTCGGGGAGCTGTTTTTT. Translation gives CASSTGGRTVGELFF.